This TCR beta chain was documented in a study of T cells in Graves' hyperthyroidism and ophthalmopathy (dated by TCRdb to between 2018 and 2021). Some background on the complete study: Peripheral blood was collected at initial diagnosis, before any treatment. The paper reports TCR Vbeta CDR3 sequencing of 140 or so peripheral blood samples: 40 or so ophthalmopathy, over 70 hyperthyroidism and approximately 17 progressor patients. Prospective prediction of ophthalmopathy was tested in an independent validation cohort of 18 to 20 hyperthyroidism patients and approximately 17 patients who later progressed to ophthalmopathy. For training and testing, the 100 patients in the discovery cohort were randomly divided in a 7:3 ratio. Following sampling, methimazole starting at 30 mg daily was given to hyperthyroidism patients, and high-dose intravenous methylprednisolone was given to ophthalmopathy patients. In more than five Graves' hyperthyroidism patients, the study also compared T-cell repertoires from thyroid tissue with T-cell repertoires from blood. A discovery cohort of roughly 96 patients, about 40 with Graves' ophthalmopathy and about 58 with stable Graves' hyperthyroidism, was used to find distinguishing TCR V-J signatures.

This clonotype was seen at least ten times. Its target antigen remains unknown. No base quality information exists; no much larger clone differs at one position. Stable Graves' hyperthyroidism was defined as the absence of progression to ophthalmopathy over 18 months of follow-up. Hyperthyroidism patients were newly diagnosed, with disease duration under 2 months, and aged 18 to 65 years. Patients with uncontrolled infections, other autoimmune diseases, pregnancy or lactation were excluded. Diagnoses were based on clinical symptoms, serum thyroxine and TRAb, thyroid ultrasound and orbital computed tomography. PBMCs were separated from 10 ml of fresh peripheral blood using Ficoll-Paque density gradient centrifugation. Total RNA was extracted with Trizol reagent, and quality was checked on an Agilent 2100 Bioanalyzer. TCR beta CDR3 regions were amplified from RNA transcripts. The first round of RT-PCR for the TCR CDR3 was performed with the HTBI primer set and the Qiagen OneStep RT-PCR kit. Libraries were constructed in a second round of multiplex PCR, after which size selection and purification were performed. Paired-end sequencing of the libraries was performed with 100 bp reads on an Illumina HiSeq2000. From the authors' description of their analysis: Raw data were processed with SOAPnuke, discarding reads with adapters, uncalled bases, mean Phred below 15, or no exact constant-primer or identifier match. COPE v1.2.5 was used to merge the high-quality paired reads, and each unique nucleotide sequence was defined as a clonotype. MiTCR v1.1 was used to align clonotypes to the IMGT TRBV, TRBD and TRBJ reference segments. Analysis was restricted to V-J combinations with a frequency above 0.0001, which covered 98% to 99.2% of repertoires. The TCS score was defined as F50 (clonal expansion) divided by E x V (chaos), with BLOSUM62-based TCRdist calculated between CDR3 peptides within each V-J. Welch's t-statistics and random forest reduced approximately 520 V-J features to fewer than 15, which were used in a naive Bayes classifier (R e1071). Using fastp trimming at Q25 and MiXCR clonotype assembly, TCRdb reanalyzed the public sequencing data and kept in-frame beta chains. Entries that share a CDR3 protein sequence are merged under the most common genes and DNA. The V and J calls and clone size come from TCRdb's table, not from the authors' own analysis. The sample contains under 400,000 distinct CDR3 sequences, around 14% of them found a single time. The ten largest make up about 9.1% of the sample.

The paper's findings and limits, for the study overall: Most expanded thyroid clonotypes (frequency above 0.001) were also detected in blood, a finding suggesting that blood repertoires may reflect thyroid immune responses. No statistical method was used to fix the sample size in advance, and group allocation was not hidden from the investigators. In validation, the model predicted progression to ophthalmopathy with roughly 70% sensitivity and 72% to 85% specificity, a median of about 6 months before onset. A model built on a 13 V-J signature distinguished ophthalmopathy from stable hyperthyroidism, reaching 85% to 90% sensitivity and about 81% specificity in cross-validation and 80%/75% in testing.

This sequence was found in a woman between 18 and 29 years old with Graves' hyperthyroidism. Sequenced sample: blood.

CDR3 sequence: CSARGDRGRVNEQFF. The DNA sequence reads TGCAGTGCTAGAGGAGACAGGGGGCGCGTCAATGAGCAGTTCTTC. The chain was built from TRBV20-1 and TRBJ2-1; 10 bases in between match TRBD1. The germline V gene (reference sequence) supplies CDR1 DFQATT and CDR2 SNEGSKA. Ends trimmed: V by 1 base, J by 6 bases; bases unmatched to a gene: 6. Including cysteine and phenylalanine, the CDR3 has 15 amino acids. Of all the DNA, just the CDR3 is kept, 45 bases in frame from base 1.